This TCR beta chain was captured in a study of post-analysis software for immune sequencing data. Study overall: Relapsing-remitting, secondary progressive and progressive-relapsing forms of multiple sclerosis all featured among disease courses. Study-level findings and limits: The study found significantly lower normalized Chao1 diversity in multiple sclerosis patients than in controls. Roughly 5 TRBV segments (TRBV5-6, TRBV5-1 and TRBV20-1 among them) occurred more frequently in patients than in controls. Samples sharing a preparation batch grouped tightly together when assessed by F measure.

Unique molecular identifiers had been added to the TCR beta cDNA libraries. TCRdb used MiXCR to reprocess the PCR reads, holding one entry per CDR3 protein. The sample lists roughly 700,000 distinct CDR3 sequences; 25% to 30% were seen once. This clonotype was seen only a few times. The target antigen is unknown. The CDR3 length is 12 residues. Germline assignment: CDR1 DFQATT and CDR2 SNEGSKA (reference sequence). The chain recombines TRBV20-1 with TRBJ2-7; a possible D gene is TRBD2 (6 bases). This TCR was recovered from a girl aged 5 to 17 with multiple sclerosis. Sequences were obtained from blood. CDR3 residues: CARTSRDGEQYF. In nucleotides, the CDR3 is TGCGCTCGTACTAGCCGGGATGGCGAGCAGTACTTC.